Listed here is a single TCR beta chain. This entry belongs to a study of blood T cell repertoires in COVID-19. Study at large: The United States, Italy and Spain provided the acute and convalescent COVID-19 samples. PBMCs, B-cell-depleted T cells, or T cells provided the cDNA or gDNA that made up the material.

In the original analysis: Estimation of nucleated cell counts relied on the amplification of reference gene primers. Sequencing used immunoSEQ multiplex PCR; TCRdb keeps in-frame clones, though not all of them. V and J calls and clone size follow that table, whereas D and trimming were derived from the DNA. The sample has roughly 21,000 clones; around nine tenths are singletons. The V gene lost 5 bases and the J gene lost 0 bases, with 7 bases spanning the gap. Germline CDR1 is SGHTA and CDR2 is FQGTGA. The CDR3 has 14 amino acids. This TCR was sampled from a man in his 70s with active COVID-19. This chain links TRBV7-3 with TRBJ2-2, with a possible D match to TRBD1 (5 bases). What was sequenced was peripheral blood. CDR3: CASSPRANTGELFF. The CDR3 DNA follows: TGTGCCAGCAGCCCCAGGGCGAACACCGGGGAGCTGTTTTTT.